The 2 T cell receptor beta chains below all came from one sample that was sequenced in a study of blood T cell repertoires in COVID-19. The protocol was immunoSEQ multiplex PCR, while the TCRdb copy is restricted to in-frame clones and leaves out a portion. The sample carries about 250,000 clones, around 80% recorded once. The material sequenced was peripheral blood. The source of these receptors is a man aged 35 to 55 with acute or convalescent COVID-19.

The chain recombines TRBV3-1 (or the pseudogene TRBV3-2) with TRBJ2-1; TRBD2 matches at 7 bases. This CDR3 region has 15 residues. Germline CDR1 reads LGHDT; CDR2 reads YNNKEL (reference sequence). Trimming cost V 4 bases and J 8 bases; bases outside gene matches: 11. The CDR3 coding sequence is TGTGCCAGCAGCCCGGGGGGTAGGGAAATCGATGAGCAGTTCTTC. The encoded protein is CASSPGGREIDEQFF.

The chain employs TRBV9 and TRBJ2-6; no clear D gene. CDR1 is SGDLS, CDR2 YYNGEE, per germline. This CDR3 spans 13 amino acids. V was shortened by 6 bases and J by 4 bases, with 8 bases between the two germline ends. CDR3 nucleotide sequence: TGTGCCAGCAAGAGTTCAGGGGCCAACGTCCTGACTTTC. Amino acids: CASKSSGANVLTF.